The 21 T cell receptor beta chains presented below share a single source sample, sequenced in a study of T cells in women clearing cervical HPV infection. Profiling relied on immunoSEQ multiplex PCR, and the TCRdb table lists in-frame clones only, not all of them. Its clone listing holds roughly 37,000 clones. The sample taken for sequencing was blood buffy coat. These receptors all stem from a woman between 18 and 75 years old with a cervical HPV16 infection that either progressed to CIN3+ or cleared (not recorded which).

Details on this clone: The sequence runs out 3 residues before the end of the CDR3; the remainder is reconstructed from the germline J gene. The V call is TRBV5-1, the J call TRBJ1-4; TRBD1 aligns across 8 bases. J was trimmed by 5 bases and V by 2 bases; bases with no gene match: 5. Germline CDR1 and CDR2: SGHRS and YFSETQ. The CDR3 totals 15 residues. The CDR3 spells CASSLLRQGNEKLFF. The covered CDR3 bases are TGCGCCAGCAGCTTACTGAGACAGGGGAATGAAAAA.

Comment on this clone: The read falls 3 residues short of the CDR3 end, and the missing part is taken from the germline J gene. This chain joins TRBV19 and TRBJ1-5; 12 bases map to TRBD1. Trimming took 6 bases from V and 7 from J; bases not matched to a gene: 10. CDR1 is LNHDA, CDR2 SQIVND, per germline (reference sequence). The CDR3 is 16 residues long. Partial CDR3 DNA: TGTGCCAGTAGGGGACCGGGACAGGGGGCGCGGCAGCCC. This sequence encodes CASRGPGQGARQP. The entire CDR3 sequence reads CASRGPGQGARQPQHF. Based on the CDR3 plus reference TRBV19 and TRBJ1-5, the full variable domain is DGGITQSPKYLFRKEGQNVTLSCEQNLNHDAMYWYRQDPGQGLRLIYYSQIVNDFQKGDIAEGYSVSREKKESFPLTVTSAQKNPTAFYLCASRGPGQGARQPQHFGDGTRLSIL.

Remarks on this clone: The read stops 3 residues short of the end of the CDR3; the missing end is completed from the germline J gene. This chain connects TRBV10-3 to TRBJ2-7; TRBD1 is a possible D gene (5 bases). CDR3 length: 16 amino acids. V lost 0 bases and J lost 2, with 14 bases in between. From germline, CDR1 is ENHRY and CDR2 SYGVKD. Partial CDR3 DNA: TGTGCCATCAGTGAGTCAAGGGGTCGAGGTCCCTACGAG. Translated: CAISESRGRGPYE. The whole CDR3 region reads CAISESRGRGPYEQYF.

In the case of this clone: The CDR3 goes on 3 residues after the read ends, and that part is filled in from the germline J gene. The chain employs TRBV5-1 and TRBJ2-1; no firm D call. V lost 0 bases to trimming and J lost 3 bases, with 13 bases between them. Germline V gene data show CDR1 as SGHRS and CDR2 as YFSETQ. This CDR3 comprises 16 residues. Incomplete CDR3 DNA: TGCGCCAGCAGCTTGGGCCATTCTAGTCACTACAATGAG. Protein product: CASSLGHSSHYNE. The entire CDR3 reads CASSLGHSSHYNEQFF.

Incomplete CDR3 DNA: TGTGCCAGCAGTTCTACAGGGGAACTCTACGAG. Translated, it gives CASSSTGELYE. The whole CDR3 region reads CASSSTGELYEQYF. V is TRBV6-2 or TRBV6-3 and J is TRBJ2-7; 7 bases line up with TRBD1. The read falls 3 residues short of the CDR3 end, and the missing part is taken from the germline J gene. Losses at the gene ends were 4 bases for V and 3 bases for J; bases not matched to a gene: 6. Germline CDR1 reads MNHEY; CDR2 reads SVGEGT. This CDR3 region has 14 residues.

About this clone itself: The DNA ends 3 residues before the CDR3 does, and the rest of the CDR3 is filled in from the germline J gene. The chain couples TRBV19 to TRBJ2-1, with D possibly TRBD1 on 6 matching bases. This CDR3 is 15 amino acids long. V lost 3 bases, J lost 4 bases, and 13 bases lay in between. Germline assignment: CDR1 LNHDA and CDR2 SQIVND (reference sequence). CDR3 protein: CASSIGEGVYNEQFF. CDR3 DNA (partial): TGTGCCAGTAGTATTGGCGAGGGGGTGTACAATGAG. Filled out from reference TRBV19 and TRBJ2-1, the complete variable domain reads DGGITQSPKYLFRKEGQNVTLSCEQNLNHDAMYWYRQDPGQGLRLIYYSQIVNDFQKGDIAEGYSVSREKKESFPLTVTSAQKNPTAFYLCASSIGEGVYNEQFFGPGTRLTVL.

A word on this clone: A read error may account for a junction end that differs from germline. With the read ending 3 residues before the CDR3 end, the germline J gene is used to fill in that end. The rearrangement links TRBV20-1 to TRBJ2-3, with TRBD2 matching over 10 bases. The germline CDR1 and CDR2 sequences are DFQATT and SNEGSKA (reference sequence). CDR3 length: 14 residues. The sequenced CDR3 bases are TGCAGAGCTATAAGCGGGGGGGCCACAGATACG. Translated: CRAISGGATDT. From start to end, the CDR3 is CRAISGGATDTQYF.

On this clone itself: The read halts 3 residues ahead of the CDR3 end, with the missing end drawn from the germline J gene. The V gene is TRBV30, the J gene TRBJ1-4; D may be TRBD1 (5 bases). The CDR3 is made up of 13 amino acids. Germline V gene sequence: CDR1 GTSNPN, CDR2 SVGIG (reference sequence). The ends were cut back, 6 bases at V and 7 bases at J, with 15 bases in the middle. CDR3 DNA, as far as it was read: TGTGCCTGCCACCGGGGGGGTGGTGAAAAA. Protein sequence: CACHRGGGEK. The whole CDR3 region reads CACHRGGGEKLFF. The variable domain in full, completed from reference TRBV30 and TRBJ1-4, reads SQTIHQWPATLVQPVGSPLSLECTVEGTSNPNLYWYRQAAGRGLQLLFYSVGIGQISSEVPQNLSASRPQDRQFILSSKKLLLSDSGFYLCACHRGGGEKLFFGSGTQLSVL.

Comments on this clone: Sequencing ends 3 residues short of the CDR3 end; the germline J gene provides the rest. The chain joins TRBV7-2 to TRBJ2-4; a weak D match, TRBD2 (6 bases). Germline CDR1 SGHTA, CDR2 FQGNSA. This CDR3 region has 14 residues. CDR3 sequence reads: CASSLGRDNYGQYF. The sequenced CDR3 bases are TGTGCCAGCAGCTTAGGGCGGGATAACTATGGT.

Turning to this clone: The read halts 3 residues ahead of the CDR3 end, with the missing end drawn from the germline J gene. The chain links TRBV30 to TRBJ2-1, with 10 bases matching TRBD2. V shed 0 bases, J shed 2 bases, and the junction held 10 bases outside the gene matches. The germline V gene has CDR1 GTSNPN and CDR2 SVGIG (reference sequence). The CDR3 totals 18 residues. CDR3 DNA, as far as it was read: TGTGCCTGGAGTGTCCGACTAGCGGGCTTTGGGACCTACAATGAG. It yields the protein CAWSVRLAGFGTYNE. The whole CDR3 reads CAWSVRLAGFGTYNEQFF.

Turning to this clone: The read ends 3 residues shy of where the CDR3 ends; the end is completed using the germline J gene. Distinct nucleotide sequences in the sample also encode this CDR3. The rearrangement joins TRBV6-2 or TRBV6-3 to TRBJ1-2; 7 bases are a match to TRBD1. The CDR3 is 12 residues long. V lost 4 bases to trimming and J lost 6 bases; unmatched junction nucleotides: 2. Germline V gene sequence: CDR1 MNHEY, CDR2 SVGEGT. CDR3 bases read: TGTGCCAGCAGTTCCACAGGGGATGGC. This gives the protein CASSSTGDG. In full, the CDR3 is CASSSTGDGYTF.

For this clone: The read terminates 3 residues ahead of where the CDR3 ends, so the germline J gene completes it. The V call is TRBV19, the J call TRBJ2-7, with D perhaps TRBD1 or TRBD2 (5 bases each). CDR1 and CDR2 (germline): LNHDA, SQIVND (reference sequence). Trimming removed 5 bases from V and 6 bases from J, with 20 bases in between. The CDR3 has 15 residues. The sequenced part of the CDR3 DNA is TGTGCCAGTAGTCTGGCCGTCAGGGTGGGGAGCGAG. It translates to CASSLAVRVGSE. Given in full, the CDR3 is CASSLAVRVGSEQYF.

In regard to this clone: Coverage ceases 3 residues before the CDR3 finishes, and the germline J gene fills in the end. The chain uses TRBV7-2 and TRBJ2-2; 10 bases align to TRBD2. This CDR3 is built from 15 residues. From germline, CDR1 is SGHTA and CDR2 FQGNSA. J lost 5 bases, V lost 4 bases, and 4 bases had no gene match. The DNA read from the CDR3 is TGTGCCAGCAGCTCTAGCGGGGGTGTAACCGGGGAG. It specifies CASSSSGGVTGE. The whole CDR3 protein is CASSSSGGVTGELFF.

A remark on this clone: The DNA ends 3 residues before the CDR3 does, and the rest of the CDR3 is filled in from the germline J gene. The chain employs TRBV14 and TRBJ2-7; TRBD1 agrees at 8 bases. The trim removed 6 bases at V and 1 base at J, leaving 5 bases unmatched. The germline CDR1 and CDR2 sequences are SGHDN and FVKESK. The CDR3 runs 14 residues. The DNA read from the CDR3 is TGTGCCAGCAGTTCGACAGGGGTTTCCTACGAG. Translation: CASSSTGVSYE. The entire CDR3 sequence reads CASSSTGVSYEQYF.

The CDR3 spells CSVDLQGNYGYTF. The sequenced part of the CDR3 DNA is TGCAGCGTTGATTTGCAGGGAAACTATGGC. The chain carries TRBV29-1 and TRBJ1-2; a possible D gene is TRBD1 (5 bases). The read stops 3 residues short of the end of the CDR3; the missing end is completed from the germline J gene. The CDR3 covers 13 residues. Germline CDR1 SQVTM, CDR2 ANQGSEA. The V end was cut by 3 bases, the J end by 2 bases, with 10 bases between.

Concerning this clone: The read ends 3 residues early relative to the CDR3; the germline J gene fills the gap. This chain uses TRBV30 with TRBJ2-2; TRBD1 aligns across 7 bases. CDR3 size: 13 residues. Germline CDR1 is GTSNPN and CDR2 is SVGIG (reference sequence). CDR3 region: CASEVDRDGPLFF. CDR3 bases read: TGTGCCTCCGAAGTAGACAGGGACGGACCG.

CDR3 sequence: CSAKLAGETEKLFF. The part of the CDR3 DNA that was read is TGCAGTGCAAAGCTGGCAGGGGAAACTGAAAAG. The rearrangement joins TRBV20-1 to TRBJ2-2, with TRBD1 as a possible D gene (6 bases). With the read ending 3 residues before the CDR3 end, the germline J gene is used to fill in that end. CDR3 length equals 14 residues. Germline V CDR1 and CDR2: DFQATT, SNEGSKA (reference sequence).

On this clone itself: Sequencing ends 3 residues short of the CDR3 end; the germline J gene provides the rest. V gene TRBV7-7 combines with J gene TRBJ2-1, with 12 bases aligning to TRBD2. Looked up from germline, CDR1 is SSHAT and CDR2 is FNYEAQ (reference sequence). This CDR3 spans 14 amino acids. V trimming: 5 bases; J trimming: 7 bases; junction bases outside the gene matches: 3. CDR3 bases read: TGTGCCAGCAGCCCCGGACTAGCGGGGAATGAG. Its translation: CASSPGLAGNE. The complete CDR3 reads CASSPGLAGNEQFF.

CDR3 DNA (partial): TGTGCCAGCAGCTTGGTCAGCGGGGGCAGAGGAGAGACG. Amino acids: CASSLVSGGRGET. The whole CDR3 protein reads CASSLVSGGRGETQYF. The chain has TRBV13 and TRBJ2-3, with 8 positions matching TRBD2. Read sequence stops 3 residues before the CDR3 end, and the germline J gene provides the missing end. Germline-derived CDR1 and CDR2 are PRHDT and FYEKMQ (reference sequence). The CDR3 is made up of 16 amino acids.

Incomplete CDR3 DNA: TGTGCCAGTAGTCTCGGACAGGAAAGTCAGCCT. Translating it yields CASSLGQESQP. The complete CDR3 protein is CASSLGQESQPQYF. The chain combines TRBV19 with TRBJ2-4; the match to TRBD1 covers 7 bases. From the germline J gene comes the end of the CDR3, since the read stops 3 residues before it. This CDR3 contains 14 residues. Germline-derived CDR1 and CDR2 are LNHDA and SQIVND (reference sequence).

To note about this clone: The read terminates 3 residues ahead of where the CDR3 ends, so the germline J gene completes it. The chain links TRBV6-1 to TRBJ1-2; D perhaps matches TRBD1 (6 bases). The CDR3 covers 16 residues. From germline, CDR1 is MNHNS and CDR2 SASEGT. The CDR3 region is CASSERLRGSNQPYTF. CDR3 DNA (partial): TGTGCCAGCAGTGAACGGCTGAGGGGGAGCAATCAGCCC.